These T cell receptor beta chains were read from a single sample in a study of graft-versus-host responses after intestinal transplantation. No antigen is known for these receptors. Profiling relied on immunoSEQ multiplex PCR, and the TCRdb table lists in-frame clones only, not all of them. The sample yields roughly 98,000 clones, around 93% seen once. The sequencing here drew on unstimulated CD8+ T cells sorted from spleen or lymph node cells, taken before transplant. The receptors stem from a human donor who was the organ donor for an intestinal transplant. The CDR3 runs from the conserved cysteine through the conserved F or W. D genes are given only for firm matches.

>TRBD2|TRBV4-1|TRBJ2-7
CASSPSPGGGYEQYF
TGCGCCAGCAGCCCCTCCCCCGGGGGGGGCTACGAGCAGTACTTC
>.|TRBV10-3|TRBJ1-1
CAISESTGNEAFF
TGTGCCATCAGTGAGTCTACCGGGAATGAAGCTTTCTTT
>TRBD2|TRBV10-2|TRBJ2-3
CASTLADTDTQYF
TGCGCCAGCACACTAGCGGACACAGATACGCAGTATTTT
>TRBD1|TRBV28|TRBJ2-7
CASSGTGTNYEQYF
TGTGCCAGCTCCGGGACAGGGACAAACTACGAGCAGTACTTC
>.|TRBV28|TRBJ1-4
CASSTATNEKLFF
TGTGCCAGCAGTACGGCAACTAATGAAAAACTGTTTTTT
>TRBD2|TRBV7-8|TRBJ2-7
CASSLGLAGVFTGYEQYF
TGTGCCAGCAGCTTAGGACTAGCGGGAGTATTCACGGGCTACGAGCAGTACTTC
>TRBD2|TRBV15|TRBJ2-7
CATSGGRGNEQYF
TGTGCCACCAGCGGCGGGAGGGGTAACGAGCAGTACTTC
>TRBD1|TRBV6-4|TRBJ2-7
CASRPDRGGYEQYF
TGTGCCAGCAGGCCCGACAGGGGCGGCTACGAGCAGTACTTC
>.|TRBV28|TRBJ2-1
CASNPLVTGVDNEQFF
TGTGCCAGCAATCCACTAGTCACGGGAGTCGACAATGAGCAGTTCTTC
>.|TRBV7-2|TRBJ2-1
CASSLGGTYNEQFF
TGTGCCAGCAGCTTAGGCGGGACTTACAATGAGCAGTTCTTC
>.|TRBV7-9|TRBJ1-2
CASSSILGAHRGYTF
TGTGCCAGCAGCTCGATACTGGGGGCGCATCGCGGCTACACCTTC
>.|TRBV5-6|TRBJ2-7
CASSLADTAYEQYF
TGTGCCAGCAGCTTGGCGGACACCGCCTACGAGCAGTACTTC
>.|TRBV6-6|TRBJ1-6
CASSYPKTGSPLHF
TGTGCCAGCAGCTACCCCAAAACTGGTTCACCCCTCCACTTT
>.|TRBV27|TRBJ2-7
CASAAVGGSYEQYF
TGTGCCAGCGCGGCAGTTGGTGGGTCCTACGAGCAGTACTTC
>.|TRBV27|TRBJ2-6
CASSLLGARGANVLTF
TGTGCCAGCAGTTTGTTGGGGGCCCGAGGGGCCAACGTCCTGACTTTC
>.|TRBV5-4|TRBJ2-1
CASRTEGGGRVNEQFF
TGTGCCAGCCGAACTGAGGGGGGGGGCCGAGTGAATGAGCAGTTCTTC
>TRBD2|TRBV5-4|TRBJ2-1
CASSLLGTSVLDEQFF
TGTGCCAGCAGCTTGCTCGGGACTAGCGTTCTCGATGAGCAGTTCTTC